This entry describes one T cell receptor (beta chain). Its target is not known. Assay: immunoSEQ multiplex PCR; the TCRdb copy retains only in-frame clones and omits some. Of tens of thousands of clones listed, roughly 90% are singletons. Sampling of blood occurred at baseline, cycle 4 day 1, and cycle 7 day 1. The sample belongs to a study of OX40 agonist ivuxolimab in advanced cancers. About the study: Participants averaged about 60 years of age (range about 23 to 80) and were over 75% male. Prior therapy, whether anti-PD-1, anti-PD-L1 or anti-CTLA-4, was allowed, and under 50% had some.

Regarding the study as a whole: CD8+ T cells (on average) carried more expanded clones than CD4+ T cells.

The source is an adult with an advanced solid tumor such as melanoma, head and neck, liver or kidney cancer. This material consisted of CD4+ or CD8+ T cells sorted from blood, taken in a trial of the OX40 agonist ivuxolimab.

CDR3 bases: TGTGCCAGCAGTTACTCGGACGCCAGGGGCGACGAGCAGTACTTC. This translates into CASSYSDARGDEQYF. The chain joins TRBV6-5 to TRBJ2-7, with a weak D call TRBD1 (6 bases). The CDR3 is 15 amino acids. V was cut by 0 bases and J by 5 bases, with 14 bases left in between. Germline loops: CDR1 MNHEY, CDR2 SVGAGI.